These 24 T cell receptor beta chains originate from one sample sequenced in a study of blood T cell repertoires in COVID-19. TCRdb's copy holds only in-frame clones and misses some; the assay was immunoSEQ multiplex PCR. The sample lists more than 80,000 clones, approximately 84% occurring once. Sequenced input: peripheral blood. These receptors were obtained from an older woman with acute or convalescent COVID-19.

The V call is TRBV19, the J call TRBJ1-5; 8 bases match TRBD1. Losses at the gene ends were 1 base for V and 7 bases for J; bases not matched to a gene: 12. The CDR3 covers 17 residues. From germline, CDR1 is LNHDA and CDR2 SQIVND (reference sequence). Here the CDR3 reads CASSIVGDRGASQPQHF. The CDR3 nucleotides read TGTGCCAGTAGTATAGTTGGAGACAGGGGCGCTTCCCAGCCCCAGCATTTT.

The chain carries TRBV10-3 and TRBJ1-5, with D possibly matching TRBD1 (5 bases). The CDR3 contains 16 residues. Germline V gives CDR1 ENHRY, CDR2 SYGVKD. V dropped 1 base and J dropped 0 bases, with 10 bases sitting between them. CDR3 in DNA: TGTGCCATCAGTGAGTTGGGGGGGAATAGCAATCAGCCCCAGCATTTT. Amino acids: CAISELGGNSNQPQHF.

The chain couples TRBV18 to TRBJ1-1, with TRBD1 matching over 7 bases. V lost 6 bases to trimming and J lost 0 bases; unmatched junction nucleotides: 7. The CDR3 is 15 amino acids. Per the germline V gene, CDR1 is KGHSH and CDR2 is LQKENI. The DNA for the CDR3 is TGTGCCAGCTCCCTTAACCAGGGGGTGAACACTGAAGCTTTCTTT. As protein: CASSLNQGVNTEAFF.

The rearrangement links TRBV7-9 to TRBJ2-1, with D maybe TRBD1 (5 bases). The CDR3 sequence is 14 residues long. Trimming cost V 3 bases and J 9 bases, with 15 bases left between them. Germline CDR1 and CDR2: SEHNR and FQNEAQ (reference sequence). CDR3 sequence (DNA): TGTGCCAGCAGCTTCCTAGGGGTGGGGCCTGAGCAGTTCTTC. Its protein product is CASSFLGVGPEQFF. Combining the CDR3 with reference TRBV7-9 and TRBJ2-1 gives the whole variable domain DTGVSQNPRHKITKRGQNVTFRCDPISEHNRLYWYRQTLGQGPEFLTYFQNEAQLEKSRLLSDRFSAERPKGSFSTLEIQRTEQGDSAMYLCASSFLGVGPEQFFGPGTRLTVL.

This sequence joins TRBV5-1 and TRBJ1-3, with TRBD1 matching over 7 bases. This CDR3 contains 18 residues. The J segment lost 5 bases and the V segment lost 0 bases, leaving 14 bases of the junction unmatched. The germline V gene has CDR1 SGHRS and CDR2 YFSETQ. The CDR3 loop is CASSLGLGEGTARNTIYF. The DNA of the CDR3 is TGCGCCAGCAGCTTGGGTTTAGGAGAGGGGACAGCCCGAAACACCATATATTTT.

The rearrangement links TRBV7-2 to TRBJ2-7; 11 bases agree with TRBD2. The CDR3 spans 17 residues. With 3 bases clipped from V and 7 bases from J, the junction kept 14 bases outside the gene matches. Germline loops: CDR1 SGHTA, CDR2 FQGNSA. CDR3 bases: TGTGCCAGCAGCTTGTCCTTCGCTAGCGGGGGGCTCCTGGAGCAGTACTTC. It codes for CASSLSFASGGLLEQYF.

The CDR3 sequence: CSASMGSYGYTF. The CDR3 coding sequence is TGCAGTGCTAGTATGGGCTCCTATGGCTACACCTTC. The J gene is TRBJ1-2, the V gene TRBV20-1; the D is unclear. CDR3 length: 12 amino acids. With 3 bases removed from V and 4 bases from J, the gap between germline ends came to 9 bases. Germline V gene sequence: CDR1 DFQATT, CDR2 SNEGSKA (reference sequence).

The chain carries TRBV2 and TRBJ2-5; D may be TRBD1 (5 bases). The CDR3 has 15 amino acids. Per germline, CDR1 SNHLY and CDR2 FYNNEI. V lost 7 bases, J lost 3 bases, and 18 bases lay in between. CDR3 in amino acids: CASTVQDLPEETQYF. DNA of the CDR3: TGTGCCAGCACGGTACAGGACCTTCCAGAAGAGACCCAGTACTTC.

The V gene is TRBV7-6, the J gene TRBJ1-5, with D perhaps matching TRBD1 (5 bases). The germline V and J ends were trimmed by 3 bases and 9 bases, with 21 bases remaining between them. CDR1 SGHVS and CDR2 FNYEAQ come from the germline V gene. The CDR3 is made up of 16 amino acids. CDR3 region: CASSLADGVLGGPQHF. Here the CDR3 DNA reads TGTGCCAGCAGCTTGGCAGATGGGGTGCTCGGGGGGCCCCAGCATTTT.

The chain joins TRBV7-9 to TRBJ2-5, with 7 bases identical to TRBD1. Germline trimming cut 5 bases from V and 1 base from J; bases unmatched to any gene: 4. Germline CDR1 and CDR2: SEHNR and FQNEAQ (reference sequence). CDR3 length equals 14 residues. Here the CDR3 DNA reads TGTGCCAGCAGCCATACAGGGGTCCAAGAGACCCAGTACTTC. Amino acids: CASSHTGVQETQYF.

The chain uses TRBV7-2 and TRBJ2-1; 7 bases fit TRBD2. Germline CDR1 SGHTA, CDR2 FQGNSA. The CDR3 spans 16 residues. Trimming at V came to 5 bases and at J to 6 bases, leaving 13 bases not matched to a gene. As DNA, the CDR3 is TGTGCCAGCAGCAGGATGGGGGGGAGTACGTTCAATGAGCAGTTCTTC. Translation: CASSRMGGSTFNEQFF.

The chain joins TRBV27 to TRBJ2-2, with 7 bases aligning to TRBD1. Germline lookup yields CDR1 MNHEY and CDR2 SMNVEV (reference sequence). The CDR3 runs 13 residues. Trimming at V came to 10 bases and at J to 0 bases, leaving 2 bases not matched to a gene. Here the CDR3 reads CATDRANTGELFF. DNA for the CDR3: TGTGCCACCGACAGGGCGAACACCGGGGAGCTGTTTTTT.

This clone was counted once. V and J are TRBV7-2 and TRBJ1-2; D gene unclear. V lost 4 bases and J 6 bases, leaving 12 bases between the germline ends. Germline CDR1 is SGHTA and CDR2 is FQGNSA. This CDR3 has 13 amino acids. CDR3 residues: CASSSPHTDGYTF. In nucleotides, the CDR3 is TGTGCCAGCAGCTCACCCCACACCGATGGCTACACCTTC.

The gene calls are TRBV5-1 and TRBJ2-5; 11 bases align to TRBD2. The germline CDR1 and CDR2 sequences are SGHRS and YFSETQ. The CDR3 length is 16 residues. After removal of 0 bases from V and 4 bases from J, the junction contained 5 bases not matched to a gene. CDR3 nucleotides: TGCGCCAGCAGCTTGGATAGTAGCGGGAGGGCAGAGACCCAGTACTTC. Protein: CASSLDSSGRAETQYF.

The genes are TRBV28 and TRBJ1-6; TRBD1 aligns across 10 bases. This CDR3 has 19 residues. Per the germline V gene, CDR1 is MDHEN and CDR2 is SYDVKM. With V trimmed by 8 bases and J by 5 bases, 18 bases remained unmatched. The DNA of the CDR3 is TGTGCCAGCGGCATCCTCCCTTTGGCGGGGACAGGGGATAATTCACCCCTCCACTTT. Encoded protein: CASGILPLAGTGDNSPLHF.

This clone was counted once. The rearrangement links TRBV5-6 to TRBJ2-7; 10 bases are a match to TRBD1. Trimming took 4 bases from V and 3 from J; bases not matched to a gene: 7. Germline V gene sequence: CDR1 SGHDT, CDR2 YYEEEE. The length of the CDR3 is 15 residues. This CDR3 reads CASSPWTGGFYEQYF. CDR3 bases: TGTGCCAGCAGCCCATGGACAGGGGGATTCTACGAGCAGTACTTC.

The chain links TRBV27 to TRBJ2-7; 11 nucleotides line up with TRBD1. The CDR3 contains 15 residues. The germline CDR1 and CDR2 sequences are MNHEY and SMNVEV (reference sequence). After removal of 5 bases from V and 6 bases from J, the junction contained 9 bases not matched to a gene. CDR3 loop: CASSGQGAQELEQYF. The CDR3 DNA reads as TGTGCCAGCAGTGGACAGGGGGCGCAGGAACTCGAGCAGTACTTC.

This chain links TRBV12-3 or TRBV12-4 with TRBJ1-1; tentative D call: TRBD1 (6 bases). The germline V and J ends were trimmed by 1 base and 8 bases, with 11 bases remaining between them. The CDR3 length is 13 residues. The CDR3 DNA sequence: TGTGCCAGCAGTTTAGTCGGGGGGGGCGAAGCTTTCTTT. It specifies CASSLVGGGEAFF.

The chain carries TRBV19 and TRBJ2-1; 12 bases are shared with TRBD2. This CDR3 comprises 16 residues. Per the germline V gene, CDR1 is LNHDA and CDR2 is SQIVND (reference sequence). Losses at the gene ends were 6 bases for V and 5 bases for J; bases not matched to a gene: 8. As DNA, the CDR3 is TGTGCCAGTAGCAGTGGACTAGCGGGATTAGACAATGAGCAGTTCTTC. This encodes CASSSGLAGLDNEQFF.

The gene calls are TRBV19 and TRBJ1-5; no reliable D call. Deletions cut 6 bases from V and 0 bases from J, with 3 bases between. Germline V gene data show CDR1 as LNHDA and CDR2 as SQIVND (reference sequence). The length of the CDR3 is 12 residues. The CDR3 spells CASSGSNQPQHF. DNA of the CDR3: TGTGCCAGTAGCGGTAGCAATCAGCCCCAGCATTTT. The whole variable domain, remainder taken from reference TRBV19 and TRBJ1-5, is DGGITQSPKYLFRKEGQNVTLSCEQNLNHDAMYWYRQDPGQGLRLIYYSQIVNDFQKGDIAEGYSVSREKKESFPLTVTSAQKNPTAFYLCASSGSNQPQHFGDGTRLSIL.

The V call is TRBV5-1, the J call TRBJ1-1; weak D call: TRBD1 (6 bases). The V gene's germline CDR1 is SGHRS and CDR2 YFSETQ. This CDR3 is built from 14 residues. Trimming removed 4 bases at V and 6 bases at J, with 16 bases between. In nucleotides, the CDR3 is TGCGCCAGCAGCCTCGGGGCGGGGGCCCCTGAAGCTTTCTTT. Its translation: CASSLGAGAPEAFF.

The chain combines TRBV6-1 with TRBJ2-5; the match to TRBD2 covers 9 bases. CDR1 and CDR2 (germline): MNHNS, SASEGT. V shed 2 bases and J 5 bases; nucleotides not matched to a gene: 6. The CDR3 is 15 amino acids. The CDR3 is CASSERGGAGETQYF. CDR3 coding DNA: TGTGCCAGCAGTGAACGCGGGGGGGCCGGGGAGACCCAGTACTTC.

About this clone: One junction end disagrees with the germline gene, perhaps due to a read error. The chain uses TRBV7-3 and TRBJ1-1; the D gene is possibly TRBD1 (6 bases). The CDR3 consists of 16 residues. The V gene's germline CDR1 is SGHTA and CDR2 FQGTGA. CDR3 in DNA: TGTGCCAGCAGTTTAACCGGGACACACACTGGGACTGAAGCTTTCTTT. Its protein is CASSLTGTHTGTEAFF.

The chain recombines TRBV9 with TRBJ2-3; weak D call: TRBD1 (5 bases). Trimming removed 2 bases at V and 3 bases at J, with 10 bases between. Germline CDR1 and CDR2: SGDLS and YYNGEE. The CDR3 is made up of 14 amino acids. DNA of the CDR3: TGTGCCAGCAGCGTTCAGGGTGAAACAGATACGCAGTATTTT. It is translated as CASSVQGETDTQYF.